This T cell receptor beta chain was sequenced for a study of blood T cell repertoires in COVID-19. The CDR3 extends over 16 amino acids. Germline trimming cut 5 bases from V and 1 base from J; bases unmatched to any gene: 4. CDR1 KGHSH and CDR2 LQKENI come from the germline V gene. Per the original data handling: Reference gene primer amplification yielded estimated nucleated cell counts. Sequencing was performed with immunoSEQ multiplex PCR; in TCRdb, only in-frame clones are kept and a portion is missing. The DNA was the basis for D and trimming; V, J and clone size are from that table. Here the sample spans fewer than 350,000 clones, 86% being singletons.

The sequence was obtained from a woman aged 25-40 years with COVID-19, enrolled during active disease. V is TRBV18 and J is TRBJ2-6; 8 nucleotides agree with TRBD1. The sequenced sample was peripheral blood. The CDR3 is CASSSNRGSGANVLTF. The DNA for the CDR3 is TGTGCCAGCTCATCAAACAGGGGGTCTGGGGCCAACGTCCTGACTTTC.